The 20 T cell receptor beta chains presented below share a single source sample, sequenced in a study of cytomegalovirus exposure and HLA in healthy donors. The PCR was carried out with 60 Vbeta primers and 13 Jbeta primers. Produced via immunoSEQ multiplex PCR; TCRdb's table is partial and in-frame only. The table lists over 50,000 clones, 77% of them singletons. The material sequenced was PBMCs. These receptors originate from a female donor in good health and CMV-seronegative.

This chain uses TRBV5-1 with TRBJ2-1, with D perhaps TRBD2 (5 bases). The germline CDR1 and CDR2 sequences are SGHRS and YFSETQ. There are 12 residues in the CDR3. Trimming shortened V by 6 bases and J by 3 bases, and 7 bases separated the two germline ends. CDR3 amino acids: CASTGNYNEQFF. The CDR3 region has the DNA TGCGCCAGCACCGGGAACTACAATGAGCAGTTCTTC.

This clone showed up just a few times. The chain uses TRBV2 and TRBJ2-2, with 9 positions matching TRBD1. This CDR3 spans 11 amino acids. The trim removed 8 bases at V and 16 bases at J, leaving 8 bases unmatched. Per germline, CDR1 SNHLY and CDR2 FYNNEI. The CDR3: CASAGQGNRFF. CDR3 nucleotides: TGTGCCAGCGCTGGACAGGGGAATCGGTTTTTT.

This clone was found a few times. This chain links TRBV21-1 with TRBJ2-7; the D call TRBD2 from the table was never checked on the DNA. TRBV21-1 is a known pseudogene. The CDR3 runs 14 residues. The CDR3 DNA follows: TGTGCCAGCAGCAAAGGTCGGGGAACGACAGAGCAGTACTTC. As protein: CASSKGRGTTEQYF.

The V and J genes are TRBV19 and TRBJ2-5; 7 bases agree with TRBD2. The closer fit of TRBJ2-7 to the DNA end suggests the J call may be wrong. The CDR3 has 13 amino acids. Germline CDR1 is LNHDA and CDR2 is SQIVND (reference sequence). The CDR3 bases are TGTGCCAGTAGGGGGGGGGTTTTGGGCGAGCAGTACTTC. Translation gives CASRGGVLGEQYF.

The DNA for the CDR3 is TGTGCCAGCAGTGGGAGACAGGGGCCTAATGAAAAACTGTTTTTT. This encodes CASSGRQGPNEKLFF. The chain carries TRBV6-1 and TRBJ1-4, with 8 bases that match TRBD1. The CDR3 totals 15 residues. V was pared by 4 bases and J by 3 bases, with 4 bases of the junction left unmatched. Germline loops: CDR1 MNHNS, CDR2 SASEGT.

This clone was counted between two and nine times. The V and J genes are TRBV9 and TRBJ2-7; 9 nucleotides align to TRBD1. CDR1 and CDR2 (germline): SGDLS, YYNGEE. V was pared by 0 bases and J by 1 base, with 11 bases of the junction left unmatched. The CDR3 covers 18 residues. The CDR3 spells CASSVGSLDRGVSYEQYF. The DNA of the CDR3 is TGTGCCAGCAGCGTAGGCTCACTTGACAGGGGGGTTTCCTACGAGCAGTACTTC.

Regarding this clone: An end of the junction does not agree with germline; a read error may underlie this. This chain links TRBV11-2 with TRBJ2-5, with 12 bases identical to TRBD2. The germline gives CDR1 SGHAT, CDR2 FQNNGV. The CDR3 contains 15 residues. The DNA for the CDR3 is TGTGCCAGCAGCTTGCTAGCGGGGGGGCAAGGGACCCAGTACTTC. Amino acid sequence: CASSLLAGGQGTQYF.

The chain couples TRBV12-5 to TRBJ2-1; 8 nucleotides align to TRBD1. Trimming at V came to 5 bases and at J to 8 bases, leaving 8 bases not matched to a gene. The CDR3 contains 14 residues. Germline assignment: CDR1 LGHNT and CDR2 FRNRAP. In DNA form, the CDR3 reads TGTGCTAGTGGTCCCGGACAGGGTGGGGATGAGCAGTTCTTC. It encodes CASGPGQGGDEQFF.

V usage is TRBV2 and J usage is TRBJ1-2; TRBD1 matches at 7 bases. Germline V gives CDR1 SNHLY, CDR2 FYNNEI. The junction had 13 bases not matched to a gene; V was cut back by 7 bases and J by 2 bases. This CDR3 comprises 16 residues. CDR3 sequence reads: CASNPRLTGTNYGYTF. As DNA, the CDR3 is TGTGCCAGCAACCCCCGCCTGACAGGGACGAACTATGGCTACACCTTC.

This clone was counted only a few times. The chain combines TRBV28 with TRBJ2-1; D gene ambiguous. The ends were cut back, 2 bases at V and 7 bases at J, with 6 bases in the middle. The CDR3 has 12 amino acids. Germline-derived CDR1 and CDR2 are MDHEN and SYDVKM. The CDR3 here is CASSLPGNEQFF. The CDR3 nucleotides read TGTGCCAGCAGTTTACCCGGGAATGAGCAGTTCTTC.

This chain connects TRBV7-4 to TRBJ1-2; D perhaps matches TRBD1 (6 bases). This CDR3 is built from 13 residues. The V end lost 0 bases, the J end lost 5 bases, and 7 bases lay between the germline ends. In germline, CDR1 is SGHVT, CDR2 SQSDAQ. The CDR3 DNA reads as TGTGCCAGCAGCTTAGCCAGGGGTTATGGCTACACCTTC. It translates to CASSLARGYGYTF.

The chain recombines TRBV6-1 with TRBJ2-5, with D possibly being TRBD1 (5 bases). Germline CDR1 reads MNHNS; CDR2 reads SASEGT. Trimming cost V 3 bases and J 2 bases, with 7 bases left between them. The CDR3 is 13 residues long. The CDR3 here is CASSDRAQETQYF. Written as DNA, the CDR3 is TGTGCCAGCAGTGACAGGGCTCAAGAGACCCAGTACTTC.

The chain employs TRBV13 and TRBJ2-6; 7 bases map to TRBD1. V shed 3 bases and J 4 bases; nucleotides not matched to a gene: 9. Germline V lookup: CDR1 PRHDT, CDR2 FYEKMQ (reference sequence). This CDR3 spans 17 amino acids. The CDR3 protein is CASSLGQFVAGANVLTF. In DNA form, the CDR3 reads TGTGCCAGCAGCTTGGGACAGTTTGTAGCCGGGGCCAACGTCCTGACTTTC.

The CDR3 DNA is TGTGCCAGCTGGCGGACAGGGGGTGCAGATACGCAGTATTTT. Translation gives CASWRTGGADTQYF. J is TRBJ2-3 and V is TRBV2, with TRBD1 matching over 10 bases. The CDR3 length is 14 residues. V shed 8 bases, J shed 4 bases, and the junction held 6 bases outside the gene matches. Germline loops: CDR1 SNHLY, CDR2 FYNNEI.

In its sample, this clone was seen a few times. This rearrangement joins TRBV7-9 to TRBJ2-1; TRBD1 might be the D (6 bases). The CDR3 is made up of 12 amino acids. Germline V CDR1 and CDR2: SEHNR, FQNEAQ (reference sequence). V was cut by 6 bases and J by 8 bases, with 11 bases left in between. CDR3 DNA: TGTGCCAGCAGATTAAAGGGGGATGAGCAGTTCTTC. Protein: CASRLKGDEQFF.

With regard to this clone: A junction end diverges from the germline sequence, so it may reflect a read error. V gene TRBV5-1 combines with J gene TRBJ2-2; maybe TRBD1 (7 bases). This CDR3 comprises 15 residues. Germline V gene data show CDR1 as SGHRS and CDR2 as YFSETQ. CDR3 residues: CASSLWDSDTGEVFF. Here the CDR3 DNA reads TGCGCCAGCAGCTTATGGGACAGTGACACCGGGGAGGTGTTTTTT.

The sample holds one count of this clone. The chain's CDR3 is CASSIVAGNTIYF. The CDR3 DNA is TGTGCCAGTAGTATCGTCGCTGGAAACACCATATATTTT. The V gene is TRBV19, the J gene TRBJ1-3; D unclear. CDR1 is LNHDA and CDR2 is SQIVND in the germline V gene (reference sequence). Trimming stripped 3 bases from V and 2 bases from J, with 5 bases between. The CDR3 is 13 residues long.

The chain combines TRBV19 with TRBJ1-5; 7 bases are a match to TRBD1. The CDR3 is 14 residues long. Germline V gene sequence: CDR1 LNHDA, CDR2 SQIVND (reference sequence). The trim removed 2 bases at V and 4 bases at J, leaving 2 bases unmatched. CDR3 residues: CASSIQGVNQPQHF. For the CDR3, the DNA is TGTGCCAGTAGTATACAGGGGGTGAATCAGCCCCAGCATTTT.

J is TRBJ2-3 and V is TRBV5-1; TRBD1 matches at 9 bases. Germline loops: CDR1 SGHRS, CDR2 YFSETQ. The CDR3 runs 15 residues. The V gene end was trimmed by 5 bases and the J gene end by 7 bases; junction bases not matched to a gene: 11. CDR3: CASRAGQGDQHTQYF. Here the CDR3 DNA reads TGCGCCAGCAGAGCGGGACAGGGAGATCAGCATACGCAGTATTTT. Full variable domain (outside the CDR3, taken from reference TRBV5-1 and TRBJ2-3): KAGVTQTPRYLIKTRGQQVTLSCSPISGHRSVSWYQQTPGQGLQFLFEYFSETQRNKGNFPGRFSGRQFSNSRSEMNVSTLELGDSALYLCASRAGQGDQHTQYFGPGTRLTVL.

V and J are TRBV7-2 and TRBJ2-3; 12 nucleotides agree with TRBD2. The trim removed 2 bases at V and 5 bases at J, leaving 11 bases unmatched. CDR3 size: 18 residues. Germline loops: CDR1 SGHTA, CDR2 FQGNSA. CDR3 loop: CASSLYPSGGAGGDTQYF. CDR3 in DNA: TGTGCCAGCAGCTTATATCCTAGCGGGGGGGCTGGAGGAGATACGCAGTATTTT.